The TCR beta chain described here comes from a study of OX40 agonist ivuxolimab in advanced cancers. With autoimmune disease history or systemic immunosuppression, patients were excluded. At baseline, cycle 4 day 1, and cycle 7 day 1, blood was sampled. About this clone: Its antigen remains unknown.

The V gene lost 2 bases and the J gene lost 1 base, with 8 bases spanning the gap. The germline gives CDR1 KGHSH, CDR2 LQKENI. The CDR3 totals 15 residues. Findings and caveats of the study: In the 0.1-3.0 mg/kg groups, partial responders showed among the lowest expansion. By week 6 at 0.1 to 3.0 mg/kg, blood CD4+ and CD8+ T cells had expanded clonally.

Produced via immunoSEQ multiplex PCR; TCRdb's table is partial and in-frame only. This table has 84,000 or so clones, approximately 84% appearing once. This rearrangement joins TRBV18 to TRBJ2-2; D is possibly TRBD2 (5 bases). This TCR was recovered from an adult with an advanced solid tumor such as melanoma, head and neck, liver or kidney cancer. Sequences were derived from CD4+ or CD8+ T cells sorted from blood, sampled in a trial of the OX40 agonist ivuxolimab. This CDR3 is CASSPSRGNTGELFF. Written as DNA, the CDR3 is TGTGCCAGCTCACCATCACGGGGGAACACCGGGGAGCTGTTTTTT. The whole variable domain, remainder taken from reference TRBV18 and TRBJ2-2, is NAGVMQNPRHLVRRRGQEARLRCSPMKGHSHVYWYRQLPEEGLKFMVYLQKENIIDESGMPKERFSAEFPKEGPSILRIQQVVRGDSAAYFCASSPSRGNTGELFFGEGSRLTVL.